This T cell receptor (beta chain) was identified in a study of human T cells and chemical hapten exposure. The time point is: pre-sensitization, week 0. Treatment reported: therapeutic diphenylcyclopropenone sensitization with weekly scalp DPC. TCRdb analysed the RACE reads with MiXCR anew, one entry per CDR3 protein. The sample lists approximately 370,000 distinct CDR3 sequences, 5% to 6.5% occurring once. At least ten counts were recorded for this clonotype. This clonotype was sampled from a woman aged 18-35 years with alopecia areata. Some clones in this sample may be carry-over from other donors' samples. Material: whole blood, obtained in connection with sensitization to the hapten diphenylcyclopropenone (DPC).

As DNA, the CDR3 is TGTGCCAGCACCCTACGGGATACGCAGTATTTT. It encodes CASTLRDTQYF. The gene calls are TRBV28 and TRBJ2-3; no definite D call. The V gene lost 7 bases and the J gene lost 6 bases, with 8 bases spanning the gap. The V gene's germline CDR1 is MDHEN and CDR2 SYDVKM. The CDR3 length is 11 residues.